This T cell receptor (beta chain) derives from a study of shared clonotypes between healthy human individuals. Study results and caveats: Non-shared clonotypes had lower generation probabilities than clonotypes shared by all four sorted-subset donors.

With regard to this clone: The antigen remains unidentified.

Sorted-subset replicate PCRs used about 200 ng DNA, some 30,000 T cell genomes. Profiled with immunoSEQ multiplex PCR; TCRdb holds only in-frame clones, not every one. The sample has about a million clones, over 60% seen once. Germline V gene data show CDR1 as SGHNT and CDR2 as YYREEE (reference sequence). This CDR3 has 15 amino acids. The V gene end was trimmed by 4 bases and the J gene end by 6 bases; junction bases not matched to a gene: 9. The chain joins TRBV5-4 to TRBJ2-1; 8 bases map to TRBD1. The clonotype originates from a man aged 18 to 29 in good health. Sequencing used memory CD4+ T cells sorted from blood. As for subset: CD45RA-negative fraction. The CDR3 loop is CASSQFGTGFNEQFF. In nucleotides, the CDR3 is TGTGCCAGCAGCCAATTCGGGACAGGCTTCAATGAGCAGTTCTTC. Combining the CDR3 with reference TRBV5-4 and TRBJ2-1 gives the whole variable domain ETGVTQSPTHLIKTRGQQVTLRCSSQSGHNTVSWYQQALGQGPQFIFQYYREEENGRGNFPPRFSGLQFPNYSSELNVNALELDDSALYLCASSQFGTGFNEQFFGPGTRLTVL.